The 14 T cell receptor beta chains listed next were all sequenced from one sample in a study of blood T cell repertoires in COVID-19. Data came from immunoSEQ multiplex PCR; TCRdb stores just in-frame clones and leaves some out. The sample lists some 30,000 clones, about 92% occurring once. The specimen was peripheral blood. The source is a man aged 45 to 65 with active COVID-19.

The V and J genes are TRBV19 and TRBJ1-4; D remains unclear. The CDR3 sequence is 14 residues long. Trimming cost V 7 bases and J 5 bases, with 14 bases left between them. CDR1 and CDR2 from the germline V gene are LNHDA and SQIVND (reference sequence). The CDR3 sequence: CASTRTLANEKLFF. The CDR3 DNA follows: TGTGCCAGTACCAGAACCTTGGCAAATGAAAAACTGTTTTTT.

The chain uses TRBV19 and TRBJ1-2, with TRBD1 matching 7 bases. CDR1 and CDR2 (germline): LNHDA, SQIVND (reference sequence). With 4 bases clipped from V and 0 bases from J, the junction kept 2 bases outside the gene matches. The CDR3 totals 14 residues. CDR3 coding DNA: TGTGCCAGTAGTAAAGACAGGGCTAACTATGGCTACACCTTC. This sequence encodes CASSKDRANYGYTF.

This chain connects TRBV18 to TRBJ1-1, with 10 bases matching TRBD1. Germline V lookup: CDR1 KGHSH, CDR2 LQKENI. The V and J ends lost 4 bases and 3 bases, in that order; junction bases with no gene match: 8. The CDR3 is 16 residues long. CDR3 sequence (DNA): TGTGCCAGCTCACTAACAGCCGGGACAGGGGACACTGAAGCTTTCTTT. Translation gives CASSLTAGTGDTEAFF. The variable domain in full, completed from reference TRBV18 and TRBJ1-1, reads NAGVMQNPRHLVRRRGQEARLRCSPMKGHSHVYWYRQLPEEGLKFMVYLQKENIIDESGMPKERFSAEFPKEGPSILRIQQVVRGDSAAYFCASSLTAGTGDTEAFFGQGTRLTVV.

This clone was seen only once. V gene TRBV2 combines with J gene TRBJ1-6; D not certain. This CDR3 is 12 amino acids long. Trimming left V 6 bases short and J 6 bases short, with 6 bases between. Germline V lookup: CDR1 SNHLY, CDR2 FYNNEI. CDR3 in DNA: TGTGCCAGCAGAGTGAGTAATTCACCCCTCCACTTT. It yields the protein CASRVSNSPLHF.

CDR3 residues: CASSLTSGTETQYF. DNA of the CDR3: TGCGCCAGCAGCTTGACTAGCGGGACAGAGACCCAGTACTTC. The J gene is TRBJ2-5, the V gene TRBV5-1; 10 bases line up with TRBD2. The CDR3 runs to 14 residues. The V segment lost 1 base and the J segment 4 bases; nucleotides outside the gene matches: 1. Germline CDR1 reads SGHRS; CDR2 reads YFSETQ.

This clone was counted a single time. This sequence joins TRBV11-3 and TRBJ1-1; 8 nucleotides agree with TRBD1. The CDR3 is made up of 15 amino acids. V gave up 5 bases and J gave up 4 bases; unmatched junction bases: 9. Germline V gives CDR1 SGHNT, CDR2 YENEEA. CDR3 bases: TGTGCCAGCAGCCCCGCAGGGGGCGTCATCACTGAAGCTTTCTTT. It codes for CASSPAGGVITEAFF.

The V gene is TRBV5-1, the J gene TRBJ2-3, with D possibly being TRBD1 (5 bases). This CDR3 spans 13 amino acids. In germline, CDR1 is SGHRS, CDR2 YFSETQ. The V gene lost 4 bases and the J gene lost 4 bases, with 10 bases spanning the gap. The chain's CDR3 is CASSELGADTQYF. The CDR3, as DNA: TGCGCCAGCAGCGAGCTAGGGGCAGATACGCAGTATTTT. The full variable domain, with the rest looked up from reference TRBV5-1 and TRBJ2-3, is KAGVTQTPRYLIKTRGQQVTLSCSPISGHRSVSWYQQTPGQGLQFLFEYFSETQRNKGNFPGRFSGRQFSNSRSEMNVSTLELGDSALYLCASSELGADTQYFGPGTRLTVL.

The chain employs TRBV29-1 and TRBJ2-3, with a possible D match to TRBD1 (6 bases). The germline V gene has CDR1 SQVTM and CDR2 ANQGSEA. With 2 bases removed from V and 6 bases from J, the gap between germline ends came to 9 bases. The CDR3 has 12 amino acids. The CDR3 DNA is TGCAGCGTTGAATTGGGGGCGGATACGCAGTATTTT. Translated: CSVELGADTQYF.

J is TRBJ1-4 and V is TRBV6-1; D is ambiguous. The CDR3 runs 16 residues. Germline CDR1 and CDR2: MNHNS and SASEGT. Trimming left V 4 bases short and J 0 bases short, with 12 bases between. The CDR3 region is CASSGQNFATNEKLFF. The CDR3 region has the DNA TGTGCCAGCAGTGGTCAGAATTTTGCAACTAATGAAAAACTGTTTTTT.

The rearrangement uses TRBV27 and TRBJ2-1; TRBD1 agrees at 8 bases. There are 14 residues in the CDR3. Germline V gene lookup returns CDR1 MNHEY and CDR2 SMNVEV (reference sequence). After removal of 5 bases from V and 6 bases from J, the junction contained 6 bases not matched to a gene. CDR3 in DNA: TGTGCCAGCAGTCAGGGGGCTGGCGGCAATGAGCAGTTCTTC. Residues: CASSQGAGGNEQFF.

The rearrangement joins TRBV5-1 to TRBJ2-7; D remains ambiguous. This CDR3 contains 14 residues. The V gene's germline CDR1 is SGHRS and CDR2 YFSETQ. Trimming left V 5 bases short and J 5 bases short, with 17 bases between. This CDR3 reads CASSEDSSWDEQYF. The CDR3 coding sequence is TGCGCCAGCAGTGAGGATAGCTCTTGGGACGAGCAGTACTTC.

The CDR3 protein is CASSSSLEYSYEQYF. The DNA for the CDR3 is TGTGCCAGCAGCAGTAGTCTAGAATACTCCTACGAGCAGTACTTC. The chain is built from TRBV5-6 and TRBJ2-7, with no clear D. The CDR3 length is 15 residues. From germline, CDR1 is SGHDT and CDR2 YYEEEE. Trimming cost V 4 bases and J 0 bases, with 14 bases left between them.

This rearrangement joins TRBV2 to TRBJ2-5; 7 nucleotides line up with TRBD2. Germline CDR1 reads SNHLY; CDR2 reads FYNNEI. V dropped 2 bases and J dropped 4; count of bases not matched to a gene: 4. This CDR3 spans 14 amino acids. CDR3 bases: TGTGCCAGCAGTGAAAGTTTAGCGGGAGAGACCCAGTACTTC. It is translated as CASSESLAGETQYF.

In DNA, the CDR3 is TGTGCCAGCGCCCAGCGGGGGGACGCAGTTGAGACCCAGTACTTC. Translated: CASAQRGDAVETQYF. The rearrangement uses TRBV7-3 and TRBJ2-5; 9 positions match TRBD2. J gave up 5 bases and V 8 bases, and 12 bases lay outside the gene matches. Germline CDR1 reads SGHTA; CDR2 reads FQGTGA. The CDR3 spans 15 residues.